Listed below are T cell receptor beta chains from one sample, sequenced in a study of beta chain features in type 1 diabetes. The repertoire was sequenced with immunoSEQ multiplex PCR; TCRdb's copy has only in-frame clones and lacks some. This table has about 48,000 clones, roughly 40% appearing once. Sequenced sample: Tregs from blood. The receptors derive from a man aged 25 to 45 with type 1 diabetes. Each CDR3 is given with its conserved first and last residue. A D gene is named only where the DNA matches it firmly. Size values are once, few and many counts, or a class for expanded clones, and some rows have none.

CASSLGRQGETQYF TGTGCCAGCAGCTTGGGAAGACAGGGCGAGACCCAGTACTTC TRBJ2-5 TRBV7-9 NA TRBD1
CASSGGLAGGTYEQYF TGTGCCAGCTCAGGCGGACTAGCGGGAGGGACCTACGAGCAGTACTTC TRBJ2-7 TRBV18 few TRBD2
CASREKGTETQYF TGTGCCTCCCGGGAGAAAGGGACGGAGACCCAGTACTTC TRBJ2-5 TRBV30 NA NA
CAWSRGIHEQYF TGTGCCTGGAGTAGGGGGATCCACGAGCAGTACTTC TRBJ2-7 TRBV30 NA NA
CASSPTSGRAEQFF TGTGCCAGCTCTCCCACTAGCGGGAGAGCAGAGCAGTTCTTC TRBJ2-1 TRBV18 NA TRBD2
CASSTGPGGETQYF TGCGCCAGCAGCACCGGGCCGGGGGGAGAGACCCAGTACTTC TRBJ2-5 TRBV5-1 NA TRBD2
CASSSSPGMNTEAFF TGTGCCAGCAGCTCTAGTCCGGGGATGAACACTGAAGCTTTCTTT TRBJ1-1 TRBV11-2 few NA
CASSPRSGHQETQYF TGTGCCAGCAGCCCCCGGTCTGGGCACCAAGAGACCCAGTACTTC TRBJ2-5 TRBV5-6 few NA
CAGAGGNNQPQHF TGTGCCGGGGCGGGGGGAAACAATCAGCCCCAGCATTTT TRBJ1-5 TRBV30 NA NA
CSGRSTGGAEAFF TGCAGCGGACGCTCGACGGGGGGGGCTGAAGCTTTCTTT TRBJ1-1 TRBV29-1 few NA
CASSPLLTGSLQFF TGTGCCAGCTCACCACTATTGACAGGATCGCTTCAGTTCTTC TRBJ2-1 TRBV18 NA NA
CASSAETLTSLPEQFF TGTGCCAGTAGTGCGGAGACCCTTACTAGTTTGCCTGAGCAGTTCTTC TRBJ2-1 TRBV19 few NA
CASRRLGSYEQYF TGTGCCAGCAGGCGACTAGGCTCCTACGAGCAGTACTTC TRBJ2-7 TRBV6-5 few NA
CASSRGVVDTDTQYF TGTGCCAGCAGTCGGGGGGTGGTAGACACAGATACGCAGTATTTT TRBJ2-3 TRBV9 NA TRBD2
CASSSATGGYPDTQYF TGTGCCAGCAGCTCAGCCACAGGGGGTTATCCAGATACGCAGTATTTT TRBJ2-3 TRBV28 NA TRBD1
CASSPLGGSGYEQYF TGTGCCAGCAGTCCCTTGGGCGGGAGTGGATACGAGCAGTACTTC TRBJ2-7 TRBV6-6 NA TRBD2
CASRQGHEKLFF TGTGCCAGCAGGCAGGGCCATGAAAAACTGTTTTTT TRBJ1-4 TRBV4-2 NA NA
CASSLGGAQGEQYF TGCGCCAGCAGCTTGGGCGGGGCTCAGGGCGAGCAGTACTTC TRBJ2-7 TRBV5-1 few NA
CASSSGTANSPLHF TGTGCCAGCAGTTCCGGGACAGCTAATTCACCCCTCCACTTT TRBJ1-6 TRBV27 few TRBD1
CATRETDGSYEQYF TGTGCCACTAGAGAGACTGATGGGTCCTACGAGCAGTACTTC TRBJ2-7 TRBV2 NA NA
CAGGRTDTQYF TGTGCCGGAGGACGCACAGATACGCAGTATTTT TRBJ2-3 TRBV28 NA NA
CASSLGTGFYEQYF TGCGCCAGCAGCTTGGGGACAGGGTTCTACGAGCAGTACTTC TRBJ2-7 TRBV5-1 NA TRBD1
CASKLRDRDYNEQFF TGTGCCAGCAAACTCCGGGACAGGGACTACAATGAGCAGTTCTTC TRBJ2-1 TRBV2 NA TRBD1
CASSGEYEQYF TGTGCCAGCAGTGGAGAATACGAGCAGTACTTC TRBJ2-7 TRBV2 NA NA
CASSPRGGGQREQFF TGCGCCAGCAGCCCTCGGGGGGGAGGGCAGCGTGAGCAGTTCTTC TRBJ2-1 TRBV5-1 NA TRBD2
CAASGTSSYNEQFF TGTGCCGCCTCCGGGACTAGCTCCTACAATGAGCAGTTCTTC TRBJ2-1 TRBV18 few TRBD2
CAGSRDREKNEQYF TGTGCCGGGTCCCGGGACAGGGAAAAGAACGAGCAGTACTTC TRBJ2-7 TRBV6-1 NA TRBD1
CASSGLANRLETQYF TGTGCCAGCAGTGGACTAGCTAATCGTCTGGAGACCCAGTACTTC TRBJ2-5 TRBV6-1 NA TRBD2
CASTRDKSSYEQYF TGTGCCAGCACTCGGGACAAGAGCTCCTACGAGCAGTACTTC TRBJ2-7 TRBV7-2 NA NA
CASSYSGTGGGELFF TGTGCCAGCAGCTACTCCGGGACAGGGGGCGGGGAGCTGTTTTTT TRBJ2-2 TRBV6-5 NA TRBD1
CAISESSWDTSYEQYF TGTGCCATCAGTGAGTCGAGCTGGGACACAAGCTACGAGCAGTACTTC TRBJ2-7 TRBV6-1 few NA
CASSPDRGERNTEAFF TGTGCCAGCAGCCCTGACAGGGGGGAAAGGAACACTGAAGCTTTCTTT TRBJ1-1 TRBV7-8 NA TRBD1
CASSSPGTGATNGYTF TGTGCCAGCAGCTCACCCGGGACAGGGGCTACAAATGGCTACACCTTC TRBJ1-2 TRBV7-2 few TRBD1
CASSARTSGTAWGNEQFF TGTGCCAGCAGCGCCCGGACTAGCGGGACGGCTTGGGGCAATGAGCAGTTCTTC TRBJ2-1 TRBV7-2 many TRBD2
CASSGGTSGSSWGTDTQYF TGTGCCAGCAGCGGGGGGACTAGCGGCTCGTCGTGGGGCACAGATACGCAGTATTTT TRBJ2-3 TRBV9 once TRBD2
CASKEYGTEAFF TGTGCCAGCAAAGAATACGGGACTGAAGCTTTCTTT TRBJ1-1 TRBV6-5 NA NA
CASSPVPGTSNTGELFF TGTGCCAGCTCACCCGTCCCCGGGACATCAAACACCGGGGAGCTGTTTTTT TRBJ2-2 TRBV18 NA NA
CASSLVPGAVNTEAFF TGCGCCAGCAGCTTGGTTCCGGGTGCAGTGAACACTGAAGCTTTCTTT TRBJ1-1 TRBV5-1 NA NA
CASSYSNRALRQFF TGTGCCAGCAGTTACTCGAACAGGGCCCTTCGGCAGTTCTTC TRBJ2-1 TRBV6-6 NA NA
CASSAQTEAFF TGTGCCAGCAGTGCCCAGACTGAAGCTTTCTTT TRBJ1-1 TRBV6-1 once NA
CASRPGPGKDTQYF TGTGCCAGTAGGCCGGGCCCCGGGAAAGATACGCAGTATTTT TRBJ2-3 TRBV19 few NA
CASSLGVSSGSLAREQFF TGTGCCAGCAGCTTAGGGGTGTCTAGCGGGAGCCTCGCACGCGAGCAGTTCTTC TRBJ2-1 TRBV7-2 NA TRBD2
CASTTGDYGYTF TGTGCCAGTACCACAGGGGACTATGGCTACACCTTC TRBJ1-2 TRBV2 few TRBD1
CATSSFPTYEQYF TGTGCCACCAGCTCGTTCCCCACTTACGAGCAGTACTTC TRBJ2-7 TRBV15 NA NA
CASSLMVGGTDTQYF TGCGCCAGCAGCTTAATGGTAGGGGGTACAGATACGCAGTATTTT TRBJ2-3 TRBV5-1 NA NA
CASKTSGAHNEQFF TGTGCCAGTAAGACTAGCGGGGCCCACAATGAGCAGTTCTTC TRBJ2-1 TRBV27 NA TRBD2
CASSSGGTSYGYTF TGTGCCAGCAGTTCTGGAGGGACGAGCTATGGCTACACCTTC TRBJ1-2 TRBV6-6 few NA
CASSQGGNEKLFF TGTGCCAGCAGCCAGGGGGGTAATGAAAAACTGTTTTTT TRBJ1-4 TRBV28 few TRBD1
CASSFGGLPYGYTF TGTGCCAGCAGTTTCGGAGGGTTACCTTATGGCTACACCTTC TRBJ1-2 TRBV28 few NA
CASSLSWSGINTGELFF TGTGCCAGCAGCTTAAGCTGGAGCGGGATTAACACCGGGGAGCTGTTTTTT TRBJ2-2 TRBV13 NA TRBD2
CASSLAGGPYEQYF TGTGCCAGCAGCTTAGCGGGAGGGCCTTACGAGCAGTACTTC TRBJ2-7 TRBV7-2 few TRBD2
CASSLPGRGETQYF TGTGCCAGCAGCTTGCCGGGTAGGGGAGAGACCCAGTACTTC TRBJ2-5 TRBV11-2 few NA
CASSPQGARGYTF TGTGCCAGCAGCCCACAGGGGGCGCGCGGCTACACCTTC TRBJ1-2 TRBV7-9 NA TRBD1
CASSSTGASGRTGELFF TGTGCCAGCAGCTCCACAGGGGCCAGCGGGAGAACCGGGGAGCTGTTTTTT TRBJ2-2 TRBV7-9 NA NA
CASSLPGSGANVLTF TGTGCCAGCAGTTTGCCGGGGTCTGGGGCCAACGTCCTGACTTTC TRBJ2-6 TRBV28 NA NA
CASSQPTGLAGTDTQYF TGCGCCAGCAGCCAACCCACCGGACTAGCGGGAACAGATACGCAGTATTTT TRBJ2-3 TRBV4-3 NA TRBD2
CASGTGSDGEKLFF TGTGCCAGCGGGACAGGGTCTGACGGCGAAAAACTGTTTTTT TRBJ1-4 TRBV6-1 few TRBD1
CASSPGLAGGSHGTQYF TGCGCCAGCAGCCCGGGACTAGCGGGGGGTTCCCACGGTACGCAGTATTTT TRBJ2-3 TRBV5-1 NA TRBD2
CSVEGTAGYNEQFF TGCAGCGTTGAAGGGACAGCCGGATACAATGAGCAGTTCTTC TRBJ2-1 TRBV29-1 few NA